Below are 2 T cell receptor beta chains sequenced from a single sample in a study of breast tumors, draining lymph nodes, adjacent tissues. TCRdb passed the multiplex PCR reads through MiXCR, listing each CDR3 protein once. The table lists 70,000 or so distinct CDR3 sequences, around two fifths of them singletons. Sequenced material: breast tumor tissue. These receptors were collected from a female donor with breast cancer. Some clones in this sample may be carry-over from other donors' samples.

This clonotype was seen repeatedly, ten times or more. The chain uses TRBV7-8 and TRBJ1-5; D unclear. Germline V CDR1 and CDR2: SGHVS, FQNEAQ. The CDR3 has 11 residues. V gave up 8 bases and J gave up 5 bases, with 7 bases separating them. CDR3 DNA: TGTGCCAGCGGAGTTTATCAGCCCCAGCATTTT. Amino acid sequence: CASGVYQPQHF.

The CDR3: CASSLATSGGAAGKTQYF. DNA for the CDR3: TGCGCCAGCAGCTTGGCCACTAGCGGGGGGGCAGCGGGAAAGACCCAGTACTTC. The chain is built from TRBV5-1 and TRBJ2-5, with 13 bases fitting TRBD2. V gave up 0 bases and J gave up 6 bases; unmatched junction bases: 11. This CDR3 region has 18 residues. Germline lookup yields CDR1 SGHRS and CDR2 YFSETQ.